This passage covers 28 T cell receptor beta chains from one sample sequenced in a study of blood T cell repertoires in COVID-19. Produced via immunoSEQ multiplex PCR; TCRdb's table is partial and in-frame only. Of 45,000 to 50,000 clones in the sample, 75% to 85% were seen once. Material: peripheral blood. The receptors here all came from an older man in a cohort sampled during active COVID-19.

The rearrangement links TRBV24-1 to TRBJ2-7; TRBD2 aligns across 11 bases. Germline CDR1 is KGHDR and CDR2 is SFDVKD. V was pared by 4 bases and J by 3 bases, with 7 bases of the junction left unmatched. There are 16 residues in the CDR3. In nucleotides, the CDR3 is TGTGCCACCAGTGACAGTCTAGCGGGAGGCTTCTACGAGCAGTACTTC. Translated, it gives CATSDSLAGGFYEQYF.

This clone was detected once. The chain uses TRBV12-2 and TRBJ2-5; the D call of TRBD2 is as the table states it, not checked on the DNA. TRBV12-2 is tagged as a pseudogene. The CDR3 has 13 residues. The CDR3 region has the DNA TGTGCAAGTCGCTTAGGCGGGGCTGAGACCCAGTACTTC. The encoded protein is CASRLGGAETQYF.

This chain links TRBV6-5 with TRBJ1-1; 9 bases agree with TRBD1. The ends lost 6 bases at V and 1 base at J; junction bases unmatched: 6. The CDR3 consists of 15 residues. CDR1 and CDR2 (germline): MNHEY, SVGAGI. CDR3 sequence: CASRRGGQGNTEAFF. The CDR3 nucleotides are TGTGCCAGCAGAAGGGGGGGACAGGGGAACACTGAAGCTTTCTTT.

A few counts support this clone. The chain links TRBV20-1 to TRBJ2-7, with D maybe TRBD1 (6 bases). The CDR3 runs 14 residues. The germline V gene has CDR1 DFQATT and CDR2 SNEGSKA (reference sequence). V shed 3 bases and J shed 0 bases, with 12 bases lying between them. The chain's CDR3 is CSASGTYRSYEQYF. The CDR3 coding sequence is TGCAGTGCTAGTGGGACATACCGCTCCTACGAGCAGTACTTC.

The chain uses TRBV4-1 and TRBJ2-7, with D tentatively TRBD1 (6 bases). The germline V gene encodes CDR1 MGHRA and CDR2 YSYEKL. The CDR3 is 13 amino acids. V dropped 4 bases and J dropped 4 bases, with 11 bases sitting between them. The CDR3 DNA reads TGCGCCAGCAGCCCAGGGGTCCGGTACGAGCAGTACTTC. As protein: CASSPGVRYEQYF.

This chain connects TRBV10-3 to TRBJ1-2, with 8 bases matching TRBD1. This CDR3 has 12 amino acids. Germline V gene sequence: CDR1 ENHRY, CDR2 SYGVKD. V shed 3 bases, J shed 8 bases, and the junction held 2 bases outside the gene matches. The CDR3 here is CAISDRGPGYTF. As DNA, the CDR3 is TGTGCCATCAGTGACAGGGGGCCAGGCTACACCTTC.

The chain carries TRBV11-2 and TRBJ2-1; D perhaps matches TRBD1 (6 bases). Germline CDR1 reads SGHAT; CDR2 reads FQNNGV. The CDR3 length is 12 residues. Trimming cost V 5 bases and J 9 bases, with 11 bases left between them. CDR3 sequence reads: CASSNRGGEQFF. The CDR3, as DNA: TGTGCCAGCAGCAACAGAGGGGGTGAGCAGTTCTTC. The full variable domain, its missing parts supplied by reference TRBV11-2 and TRBJ2-1, is EAGVAQSPRYKIIEKRQSVAFWCNPISGHATLYWYQQILGQGPKLLIQFQNNGVVDDSQLPKDRFSAERLKGVDSTLKIQPAKLEDSAVYLCASSNRGGEQFFGPGTRLTVL.

The J gene is TRBJ2-3, the V gene TRBV5-1; D not certain. Germline V lookup: CDR1 SGHRS, CDR2 YFSETQ. V gave up 4 bases and J gave up 2 bases, with 11 bases separating them. CDR3 length equals 14 residues. CDR3 sequence (DNA): TGCGCCAGCAGCGCCGGGTCGAACACAGATACGCAGTATTTT. Residues: CASSAGSNTDTQYF.

This sequence joins TRBV7-9 and TRBJ1-4; tentative D call: TRBD1 (5 bases). Germline V gene sequence: CDR1 SEHNR, CDR2 FQNEAQ (reference sequence). V dropped 1 base and J dropped 5 bases, with 11 bases sitting between them. The CDR3 has 15 amino acids. The CDR3 here is CASSLGRVLNEKLFF. The DNA of the CDR3 is TGTGCCAGCAGCTTAGGCAGGGTTTTGAATGAAAAACTGTTTTTT. Supplemented by reference TRBV7-9 and TRBJ1-4, the full variable domain reads DTGVSQNPRHKITKRGQNVTFRCDPISEHNRLYWYRQTLGQGPEFLTYFQNEAQLEKSRLLSDRFSAERPKGSFSTLEIQRTEQGDSAMYLCASSLGRVLNEKLFFGSGTQLSVL.

The rearrangement joins TRBV4-1 to TRBJ2-7, with D tentatively TRBD1 (6 bases). V was cut by 6 bases and J by 1 base, with 10 bases left in between. CDR1 is MGHRA and CDR2 is YSYEKL in the germline V gene. The CDR3 length is 13 residues. The chain's CDR3 is CASSQRGSYEQYF. The CDR3 DNA is TGCGCCAGCAGTCAGAGGGGGTCCTACGAGCAGTACTTC.

The chain employs TRBV27 and TRBJ1-4; no reliable D call. Trimming took 5 bases from V and 8 from J, leaving 12 bases between them. CDR3 length: 13 amino acids. In germline, CDR1 is MNHEY, CDR2 SMNVEV (reference sequence). The CDR3 is CASSPHDVEKLFF. CDR3 nucleotides: TGTGCCAGCAGTCCACATGATGTGGAAAAACTGTTTTTT.

The chain uses TRBV5-1 and TRBJ2-6; 7 bases align to TRBD2. Trimming at V came to 4 bases and at J to 0 bases, leaving 4 bases not matched to a gene. Germline values: CDR1 SGHRS, CDR2 YFSETQ. The length of the CDR3 is 16 residues. CDR3 bases: TGCGCCAGCAGCCTCGGGGGGAACTCTGGGGCCAACGTCCTGACTTTC. Translated: CASSLGGNSGANVLTF.

This clone has just a few counts. Here the CDR3 reads CASTRVGFYEQYF. CDR3 in DNA: TGTGCCAGCACTCGGGTCGGTTTTTACGAGCAGTACTTC. This chain uses TRBV6-5 with TRBJ2-7; no clear D. V lost 7 bases to trimming and J lost 4 bases, with 14 bases between them. Looked up from germline, CDR1 is MNHEY and CDR2 is SVGAGI. CDR3 length: 13 amino acids.

The chain combines TRBV7-9 with TRBJ1-5; D perhaps matches TRBD1 (6 bases). Germline assignment: CDR1 SEHNR and CDR2 FQNEAQ (reference sequence). V was trimmed by 1 base and J by 1 base, leaving 8 bases between them. The CDR3 totals 15 residues. The CDR3 protein is CASSLEGGSNQPQHF. DNA for the CDR3: TGTGCCAGCAGCTTAGAGGGGGGGAGCAATCAGCCCCAGCATTTT.

The chain has TRBV29-1 and TRBJ1-4, with D possibly TRBD1 on 5 matching bases. The CDR3 runs to 15 residues. CDR1 and CDR2 (germline): SQVTM, ANQGSEA. V dropped 4 bases and J dropped 6 bases, with 18 bases sitting between them. The CDR3 coding sequence is TGCAGCGTTGGAAATCTCCCAGGGTTGGATGAAAAACTGTTTTTT. Translation: CSVGNLPGLDEKLFF. Using reference TRBV29-1 and TRBJ1-4 for the parts outside the CDR3, the full variable domain is SAVISQKPSRDICQRGTSLTIQCQVDSQVTMMFWYRQQPGQSLTLIATANQGSEATYESGFVIDKFPISRPNLTFSTLTVSNMSPEDSSIYLCSVGNLPGLDEKLFFGSGTQLSVL.

The V and J genes are TRBV28 and TRBJ2-7; D perhaps matches TRBD2 (5 bases). CDR1 MDHEN and CDR2 SYDVKM come from the germline V gene. Deletions cut 3 bases from V and 0 bases from J, with 15 bases between. The CDR3 runs 16 residues. CDR3 loop: CASSFMTGKSSYEQYF. The CDR3 region has the DNA TGTGCCAGCAGTTTTATGACGGGGAAGAGCTCCTACGAGCAGTACTTC.

J is TRBJ2-7 and V is TRBV10-1; D may be TRBD2 (5 bases). This CDR3 has 13 amino acids. The germline CDR1 and CDR2 sequences are WNHNN and SYGVQD (reference sequence). Trimming shortened V by 4 bases and J by 7 bases, and 14 bases separated the two germline ends. This chain's CDR3 is CASSGWHSGEQYF. CDR3 DNA: TGCGCCAGCAGTGGTTGGCATTCGGGGGAGCAGTACTTC.

The V and J genes are TRBV18 and TRBJ2-5, with TRBD2 matching over 8 bases. Germline-derived CDR1 and CDR2 are KGHSH and LQKENI. The CDR3 is made up of 15 amino acids. The junction had 5 bases not matched to a gene; V was cut back by 3 bases and J by 2 bases. The CDR3 nucleotides read TGTGCCAGCTCACCTCGGGGGGGGAAACAAGAGACCCAGTACTTC. Translated: CASSPRGGKQETQYF. Filled out from reference TRBV18 and TRBJ2-5, the complete variable domain reads NAGVMQNPRHLVRRRGQEARLRCSPMKGHSHVYWYRQLPEEGLKFMVYLQKENIIDESGMPKERFSAEFPKEGPSILRIQQVVRGDSAAYFCASSPRGGKQETQYFGPGTRLLVL.

In its sample, this clone was seen once. V usage is TRBV7-2 and J usage is TRBJ2-5, with 8 bases that match TRBD2. CDR1 SGHTA and CDR2 FQGNSA come from the germline V gene. The trim removed 5 bases at V and 5 bases at J, leaving 10 bases unmatched. The CDR3 contains 15 residues. CDR3 amino acids: CASSPRGGPWETQYF. CDR3 sequence (DNA): TGTGCCAGCAGCCCCCGGGGGGGCCCTTGGGAGACCCAGTACTTC.

This clone was seen only once. This chain uses TRBV5-1 with TRBJ2-5; 12 bases are a match to TRBD2. The germline CDR1 and CDR2 sequences are SGHRS and YFSETQ. This CDR3 has 20 residues. V lost 0 bases and J lost 6; bases outside the gene matches: 18. The CDR3 DNA is TGCGCCAGCAGCTTGGCCGTCTCCACTAGCGGGAGGCCCAATATAAAGACCCAGTACTTC. This gives the protein CASSLAVSTSGRPNIKTQYF.

This chain connects TRBV9 to TRBJ2-5; D not certain. The V and J ends lost 0 bases and 1 base respectively, with 7 bases between them. This CDR3 contains 14 residues. Germline loops: CDR1 SGDLS, CDR2 YYNGEE. The CDR3 DNA reads TGTGCCAGCAGCGTAGGTCCTACCCAAGAGACCCAGTACTTC. It encodes CASSVGPTQETQYF.

The chain has TRBV29-1 and TRBJ2-1; D possibly corresponds to TRBD2 (6 bases). Germline lookup yields CDR1 SQVTM and CDR2 ANQGSEA. This CDR3 has 14 residues. Deletions cut 6 bases from V and 2 bases from J, with 14 bases between. The CDR3 sequence is CSVSKRVAYNEQFF. In nucleotides, the CDR3 is TGCAGCGTCTCTAAGCGGGTGGCCTACAATGAGCAGTTCTTC.

This chain joins TRBV5-1 and TRBJ2-3, with a possible D match to TRBD2 (5 bases). V was pared by 5 bases and J by 2 bases, with 15 bases between. Per the germline V gene, CDR1 is SGHRS and CDR2 is YFSETQ. The CDR3 is made up of 15 amino acids. This CDR3 is CASSSTPGSTDTQYF. The CDR3 coding sequence is TGCGCCAGCAGTTCTACCCCGGGGTCCACAGATACGCAGTATTTT.

This rearrangement joins TRBV3-1 (or the pseudogene TRBV3-2) to TRBJ1-4, with D perhaps TRBD1 (6 bases). Per germline, CDR1 LGHDT and CDR2 YNNKEL (reference sequence). The V end was cut by 0 bases, the J end by 4 bases, with 30 bases between. The CDR3 is made up of 22 amino acids. The CDR3 DNA sequence: TGTGCCAGCAGCCAAGAGATTAAGAGGGGCCTTCGACGGGGGGCGCGTAATGAAAAACTGTTTTTT. Protein: CASSQEIKRGLRRGARNEKLFF.

The chain is built from TRBV28 and TRBJ1-3; 7 bases fit TRBD1. This CDR3 comprises 17 residues. V was clipped by 4 bases and J by 1 base; unmatched bases: 10. Germline-derived CDR1 and CDR2 are MDHEN and SYDVKM. CDR3 region: CASSSRYNRGSGNTIYF. The DNA for the CDR3 is TGTGCCAGCAGTTCACGCTACAACAGGGGATCTGGAAACACCATATATTTT.

V usage is TRBV5-1 and J usage is TRBJ1-1; D uncertain. Germline V gene sequence: CDR1 SGHRS, CDR2 YFSETQ. The CDR3 is made up of 15 amino acids. Trimming removed 2 bases at V and 4 bases at J, with 15 bases between. The CDR3 DNA follows: TGCGCCAGCAGCTTCCGGGCCGCGGGCGGCACTGAAGCTTTCTTT. This sequence encodes CASSFRAAGGTEAFF.

The rearrangement joins TRBV15 to TRBJ1-5; no definite D call. Trimming left V 1 base short and J 5 bases short, with 3 bases between. The CDR3 has 12 amino acids. Germline V gives CDR1 LNHNV, CDR2 YYDKDF (reference sequence). The CDR3 DNA follows: TGTGCCACCAGCAGAGTCGATCAGCCCCAGCATTTT. Its protein product is CATSRVDQPQHF. Full variable domain (remainder filled in from reference TRBV15 and TRBJ1-5): DAMVIQNPRYQVTQFGKPVTLSCSQTLNHNVMYWYQQKSSQAPKLLFHYYDKDFNNEADTPDNFQSRRPNTSFCFLDIRSPGLGDTAMYLCATSRVDQPQHFGDGTRLSIL.

The rearrangement links TRBV14 to TRBJ2-2; D unclear. The V gene lost 0 bases and the J gene lost 7 bases, with 6 bases spanning the gap. This CDR3 is 13 amino acids long. Germline V CDR1 and CDR2: SGHDN, FVKESK. This CDR3 reads CASSQDSGGELFF. DNA for the CDR3: TGTGCCAGCAGCCAAGACTCGGGCGGGGAGCTGTTTTTT.